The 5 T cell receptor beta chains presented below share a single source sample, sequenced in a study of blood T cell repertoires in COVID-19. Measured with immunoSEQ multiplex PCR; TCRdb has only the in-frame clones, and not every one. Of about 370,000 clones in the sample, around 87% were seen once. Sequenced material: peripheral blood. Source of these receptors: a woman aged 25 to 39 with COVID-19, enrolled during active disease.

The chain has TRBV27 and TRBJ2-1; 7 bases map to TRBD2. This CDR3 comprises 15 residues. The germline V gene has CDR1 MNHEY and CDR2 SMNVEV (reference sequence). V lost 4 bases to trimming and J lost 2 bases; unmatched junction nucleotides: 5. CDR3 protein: CASSSETSAYNEQFF. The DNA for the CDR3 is TGTGCCAGCAGTTCGGAAACTAGCGCCTACAATGAGCAGTTCTTC.

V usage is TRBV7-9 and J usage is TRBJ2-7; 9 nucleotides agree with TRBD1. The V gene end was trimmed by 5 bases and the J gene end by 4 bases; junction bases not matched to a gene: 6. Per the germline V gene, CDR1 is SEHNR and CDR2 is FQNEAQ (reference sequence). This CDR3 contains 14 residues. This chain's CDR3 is CASSLDRGGYEQYF. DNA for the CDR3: TGTGCCAGCAGCCTGGACAGGGGAGGGTACGAGCAGTACTTC.

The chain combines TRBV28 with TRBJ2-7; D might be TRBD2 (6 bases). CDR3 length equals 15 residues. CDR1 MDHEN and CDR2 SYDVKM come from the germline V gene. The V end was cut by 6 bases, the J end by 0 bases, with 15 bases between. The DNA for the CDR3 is TGTGCCAGCAGGGAGGGACTCATAAGCTCCTACGAGCAGTACTTC. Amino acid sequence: CASREGLISSYEQYF.

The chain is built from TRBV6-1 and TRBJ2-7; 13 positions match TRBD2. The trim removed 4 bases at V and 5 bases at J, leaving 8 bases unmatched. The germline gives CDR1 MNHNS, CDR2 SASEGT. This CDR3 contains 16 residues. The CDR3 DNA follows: TGTGCCAGCAGTGCCCTGACTAGCGGGAGGATCAACGAGCAGTACTTC. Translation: CASSALTSGRINEQYF.

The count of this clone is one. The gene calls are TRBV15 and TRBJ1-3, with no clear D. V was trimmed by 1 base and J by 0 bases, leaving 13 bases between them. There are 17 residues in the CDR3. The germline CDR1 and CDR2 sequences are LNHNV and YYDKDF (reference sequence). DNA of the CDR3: TGTGCCACCAGCAGAGGGCCAGGTCCGAGCTCTGGAAACACCATATATTTT. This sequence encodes CATSRGPGPSSGNTIYF.